This T cell receptor (beta chain) was retrieved from a study of cytomegalovirus exposure and HLA in healthy donors. Whole-study findings and limits: The majority of TCR sequences were rare, yet some public TCRs appeared in many donors.

Comments on this clone: Its antigen is not identified.

Libraries were prepared by immunoSEQ multiplex PCR; TCRdb keeps only in-frame clonotypes and omits some of them. The sample consists of 180,000 or so clones, about 87% of them appearing once. Trimming cost V 7 bases and J 7 bases, with 11 bases left between them. This CDR3 region has 12 residues. The germline V gene has CDR1 MNHNS and CDR2 SASEGT. This clonotype was sampled from a woman in her twenties or thirties in good health and CMV-seronegative. Material: PBMCs. The chain has TRBV6-1 and TRBJ1-5; D remains ambiguous. The chain's CDR3 is CASTRGRQPQHF. CDR3 nucleotides: TGTGCCAGCACCAGAGGCCGCCAGCCCCAGCATTTT.